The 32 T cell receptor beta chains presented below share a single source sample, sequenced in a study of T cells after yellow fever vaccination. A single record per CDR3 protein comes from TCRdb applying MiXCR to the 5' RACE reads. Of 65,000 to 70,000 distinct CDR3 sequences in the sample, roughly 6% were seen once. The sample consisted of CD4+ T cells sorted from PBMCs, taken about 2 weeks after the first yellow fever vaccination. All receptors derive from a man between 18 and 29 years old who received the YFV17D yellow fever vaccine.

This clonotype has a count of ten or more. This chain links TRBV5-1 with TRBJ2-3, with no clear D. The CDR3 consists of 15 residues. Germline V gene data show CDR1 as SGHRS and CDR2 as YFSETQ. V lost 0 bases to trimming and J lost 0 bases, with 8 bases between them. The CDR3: CASSLAPRSTDTQYF. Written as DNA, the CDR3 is TGCGCCAGCAGCTTGGCGCCCAGAAGCACAGATACGCAGTATTTT.

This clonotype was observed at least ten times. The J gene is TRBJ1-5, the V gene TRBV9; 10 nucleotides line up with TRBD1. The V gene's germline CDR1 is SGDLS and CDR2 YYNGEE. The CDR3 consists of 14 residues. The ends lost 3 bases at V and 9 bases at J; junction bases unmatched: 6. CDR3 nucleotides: TGTGCCAGCAGCGGGGGACAGGGGCCAGGGCCCCAGCATTTT. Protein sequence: CASSGGQGPGPQHF.

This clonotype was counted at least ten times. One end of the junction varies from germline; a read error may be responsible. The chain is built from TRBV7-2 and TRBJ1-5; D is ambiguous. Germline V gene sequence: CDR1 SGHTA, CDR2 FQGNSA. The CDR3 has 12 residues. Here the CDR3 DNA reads TGTGCCAGCAGCCTAGCGGGTCAGCCCCAGCATTTT. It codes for CASSLAGQPQHF.

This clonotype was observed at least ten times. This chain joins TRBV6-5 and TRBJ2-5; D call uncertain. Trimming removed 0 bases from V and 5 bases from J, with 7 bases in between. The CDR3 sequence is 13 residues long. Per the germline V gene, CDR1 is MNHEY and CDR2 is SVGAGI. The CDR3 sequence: CASSYSIQETQYF. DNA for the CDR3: TGTGCCAGCAGTTACTCGATACAGGAGACCCAGTACTTC.

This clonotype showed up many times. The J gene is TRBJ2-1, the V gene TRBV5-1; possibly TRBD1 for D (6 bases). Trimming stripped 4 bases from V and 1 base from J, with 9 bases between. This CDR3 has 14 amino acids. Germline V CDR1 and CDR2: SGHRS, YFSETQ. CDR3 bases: TGCGCCAGCAGCCGGCAGGGGTCCTACAATGAGCAGTTCTTC. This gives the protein CASSRQGSYNEQFF.

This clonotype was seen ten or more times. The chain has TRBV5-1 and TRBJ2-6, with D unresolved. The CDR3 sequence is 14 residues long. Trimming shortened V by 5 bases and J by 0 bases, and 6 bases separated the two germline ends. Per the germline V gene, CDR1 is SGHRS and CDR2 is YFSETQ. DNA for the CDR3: TGCGCCAGCAGTGATAGCTCTGGGGCCAACGTCCTGACTTTC. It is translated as CASSDSSGANVLTF.

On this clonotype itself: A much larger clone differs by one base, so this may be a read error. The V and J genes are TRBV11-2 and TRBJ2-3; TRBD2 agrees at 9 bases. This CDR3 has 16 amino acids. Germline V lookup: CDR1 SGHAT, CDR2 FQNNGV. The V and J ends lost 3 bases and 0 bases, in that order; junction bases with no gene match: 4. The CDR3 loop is CASSFTSGSSTDTQYF. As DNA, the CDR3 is TGTGCCAGCAGCTTTACTAGCGGGTCTAGCACAGATACGCAGTATTTT. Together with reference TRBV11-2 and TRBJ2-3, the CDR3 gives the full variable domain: EAGVAQSPRYKIIEKRQSVAFWCNPISGHATLYWYQQILGQGPKLLIQFQNNGVVDDSQLPKDRFSAERLKGVDSTLKIQPAKLEDSAVYLCASSFTSGSSTDTQYFGPGTRLTVL.

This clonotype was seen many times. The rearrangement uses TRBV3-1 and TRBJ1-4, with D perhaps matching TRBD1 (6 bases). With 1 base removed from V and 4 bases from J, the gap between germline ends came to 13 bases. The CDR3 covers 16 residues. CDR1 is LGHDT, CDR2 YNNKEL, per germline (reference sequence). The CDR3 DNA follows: TGTGCCAGCAGCCAAGCAGGGAGGGGGTTTAATGAAAAACTGTTTTTT. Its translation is CASSQAGRGFNEKLFF.

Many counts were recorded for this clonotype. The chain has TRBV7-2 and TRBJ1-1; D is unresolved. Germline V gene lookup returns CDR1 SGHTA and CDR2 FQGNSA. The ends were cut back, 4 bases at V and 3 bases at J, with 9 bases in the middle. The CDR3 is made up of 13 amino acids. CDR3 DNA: TGTGCCAGCAGCTGGGGAGGGTACACTGAAGCTTTCTTT. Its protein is CASSWGGYTEAFF.

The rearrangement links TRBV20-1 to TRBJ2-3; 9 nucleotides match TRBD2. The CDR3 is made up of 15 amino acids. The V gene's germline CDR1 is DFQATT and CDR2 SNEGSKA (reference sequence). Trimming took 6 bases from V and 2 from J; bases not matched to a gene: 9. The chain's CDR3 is CSASQTSGLTDTQYF. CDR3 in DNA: TGCAGTGCCAGTCAGACTAGCGGCCTCACAGATACGCAGTATTTT.

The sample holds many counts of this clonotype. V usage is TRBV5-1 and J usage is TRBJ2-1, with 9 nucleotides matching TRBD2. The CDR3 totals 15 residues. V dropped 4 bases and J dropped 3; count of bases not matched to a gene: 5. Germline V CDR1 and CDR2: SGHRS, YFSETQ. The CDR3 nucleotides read TGCGCCAGCAGCCCCCTTAGCGGGGGCTACAATGAGCAGTTCTTC. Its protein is CASSPLSGGYNEQFF. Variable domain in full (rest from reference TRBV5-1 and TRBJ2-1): KAGVTQTPRYLIKTRGQQVTLSCSPISGHRSVSWYQQTPGQGLQFLFEYFSETQRNKGNFPGRFSGRQFSNSRSEMNVSTLELGDSALYLCASSPLSGGYNEQFFGPGTRLTVL.

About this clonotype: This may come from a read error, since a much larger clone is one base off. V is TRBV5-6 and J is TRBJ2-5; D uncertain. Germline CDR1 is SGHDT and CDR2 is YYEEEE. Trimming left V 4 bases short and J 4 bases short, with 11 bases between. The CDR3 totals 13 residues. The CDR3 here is CASSMTGIETQYF. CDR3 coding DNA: TGTGCCAGCAGCATGACTGGTATAGAGACCCAGTACTTC.

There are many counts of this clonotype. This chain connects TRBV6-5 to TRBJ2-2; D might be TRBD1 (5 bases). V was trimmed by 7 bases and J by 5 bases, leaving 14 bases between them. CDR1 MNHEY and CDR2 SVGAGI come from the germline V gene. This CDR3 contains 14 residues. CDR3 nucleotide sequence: TGTGCCAGCACCCAGGGTGGGTCGACCGGGGAGCTGTTTTTT. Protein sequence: CASTQGGSTGELFF.

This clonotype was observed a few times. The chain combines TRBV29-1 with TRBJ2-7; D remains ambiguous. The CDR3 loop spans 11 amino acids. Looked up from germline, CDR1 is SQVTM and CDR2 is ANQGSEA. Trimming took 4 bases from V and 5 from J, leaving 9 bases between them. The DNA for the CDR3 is TGCAGCGTTGTACGCCGAGACGAGCAGTACTTC. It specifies CSVVRRDEQYF.

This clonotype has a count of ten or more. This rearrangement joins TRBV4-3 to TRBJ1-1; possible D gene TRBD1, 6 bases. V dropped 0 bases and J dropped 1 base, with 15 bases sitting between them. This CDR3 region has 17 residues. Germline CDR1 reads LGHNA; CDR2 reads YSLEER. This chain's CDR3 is CASSQDREVTGNTEAFF. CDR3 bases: TGCGCCAGCAGCCAAGATCGGGAAGTGACAGGGAACACTGAAGCTTTCTTT.

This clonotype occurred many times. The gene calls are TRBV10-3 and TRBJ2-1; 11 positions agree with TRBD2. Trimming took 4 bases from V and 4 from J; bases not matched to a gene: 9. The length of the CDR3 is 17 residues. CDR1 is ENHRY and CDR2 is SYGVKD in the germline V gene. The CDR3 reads CAISGTGSGGAYNEQFF. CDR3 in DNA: TGTGCCATCAGTGGTACGGGTAGCGGGGGGGCATACAATGAGCAGTTCTTC.

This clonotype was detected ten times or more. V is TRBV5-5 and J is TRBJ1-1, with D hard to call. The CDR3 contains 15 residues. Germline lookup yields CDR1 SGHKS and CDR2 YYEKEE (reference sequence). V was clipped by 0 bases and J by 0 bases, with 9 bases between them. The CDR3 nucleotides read TGTGCCAGCAGCTTGGGGTCCAGGCTGAACACTGAAGCTTTCTTT. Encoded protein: CASSLGSRLNTEAFF. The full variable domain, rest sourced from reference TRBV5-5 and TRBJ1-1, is DAGVTQSPTHLIKTRGQQVTLRCSPISGHKSVSWYQQVLGQGPQFIFQYYEKEERGRGNFPDRFSARQFPNYSSELNVNALLLGDSALYLCASSLGSRLNTEAFFGQGTRLTVV.

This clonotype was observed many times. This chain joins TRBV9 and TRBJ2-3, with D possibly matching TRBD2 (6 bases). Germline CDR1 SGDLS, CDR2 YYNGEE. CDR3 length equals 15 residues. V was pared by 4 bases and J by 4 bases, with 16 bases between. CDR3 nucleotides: TGTGCCAGCAGCCCCTCCCCGGGACTTTCAGATACGCAGTATTTT. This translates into CASSPSPGLSDTQYF.

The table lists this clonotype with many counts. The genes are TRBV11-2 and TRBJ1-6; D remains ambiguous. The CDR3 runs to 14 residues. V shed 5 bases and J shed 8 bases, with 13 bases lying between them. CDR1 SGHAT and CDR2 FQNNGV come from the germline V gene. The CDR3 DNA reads TGTGCCAGCAGCCCGGCCCTACTGGATTCACCCCTCCACTTT. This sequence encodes CASSPALLDSPLHF.

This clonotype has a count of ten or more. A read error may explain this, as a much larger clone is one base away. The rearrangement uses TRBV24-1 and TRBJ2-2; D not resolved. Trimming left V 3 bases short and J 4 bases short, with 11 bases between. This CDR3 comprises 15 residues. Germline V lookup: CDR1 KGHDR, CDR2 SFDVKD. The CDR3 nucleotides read TGTGCCACCAGTGATACCCGGGCCGGCACCGGGGAGCTGTTTTTT. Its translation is CATSDTRAGTGELFF.

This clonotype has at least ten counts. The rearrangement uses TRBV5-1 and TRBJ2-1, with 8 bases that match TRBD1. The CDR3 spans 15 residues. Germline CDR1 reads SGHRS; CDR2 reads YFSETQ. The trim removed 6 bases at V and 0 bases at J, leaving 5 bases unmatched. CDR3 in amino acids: CASTQDRASYNEQFF. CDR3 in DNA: TGCGCCAGCACCCAGGACAGGGCCTCCTACAATGAGCAGTTCTTC.

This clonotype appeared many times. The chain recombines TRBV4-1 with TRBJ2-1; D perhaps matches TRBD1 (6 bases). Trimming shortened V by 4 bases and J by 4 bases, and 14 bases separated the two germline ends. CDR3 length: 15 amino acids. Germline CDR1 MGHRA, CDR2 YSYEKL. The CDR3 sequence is CASSRRTDRYNEQFF. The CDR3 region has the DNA TGCGCCAGCAGCCGAAGGACAGATCGATACAATGAGCAGTTCTTC.

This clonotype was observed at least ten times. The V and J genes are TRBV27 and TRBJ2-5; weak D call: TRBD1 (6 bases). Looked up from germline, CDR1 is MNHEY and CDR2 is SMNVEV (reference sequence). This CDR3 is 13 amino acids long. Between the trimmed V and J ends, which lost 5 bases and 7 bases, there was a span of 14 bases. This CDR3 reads CASSPTTRGTQYF. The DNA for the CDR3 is TGTGCCAGCAGTCCTACAACCAGGGGGACCCAGTACTTC.

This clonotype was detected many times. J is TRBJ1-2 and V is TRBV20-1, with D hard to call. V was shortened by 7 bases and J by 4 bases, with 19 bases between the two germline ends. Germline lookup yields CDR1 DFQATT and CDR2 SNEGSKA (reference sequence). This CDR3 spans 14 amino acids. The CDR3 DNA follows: TGCAGTGTAGGGCTCATCGAATTGAGCTATGGCTACACCTTC. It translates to CSVGLIELSYGYTF.

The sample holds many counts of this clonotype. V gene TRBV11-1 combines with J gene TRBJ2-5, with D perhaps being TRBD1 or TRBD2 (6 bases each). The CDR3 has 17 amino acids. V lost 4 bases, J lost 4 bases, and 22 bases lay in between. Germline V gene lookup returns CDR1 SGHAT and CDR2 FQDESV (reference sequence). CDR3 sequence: CASSSPNGLATGETQYF. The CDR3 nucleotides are TGTGCCAGCAGCTCCCCCAACGGTCTAGCGACAGGAGAGACCCAGTACTTC.

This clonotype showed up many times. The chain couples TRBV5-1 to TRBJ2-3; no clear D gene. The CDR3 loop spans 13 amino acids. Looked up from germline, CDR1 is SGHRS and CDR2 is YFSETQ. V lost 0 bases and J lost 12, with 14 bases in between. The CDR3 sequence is CASSLAGRSFQYF. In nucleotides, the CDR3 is TGCGCCAGCAGCTTGGCAGGCCGCTCGTTTCAGTATTTT.

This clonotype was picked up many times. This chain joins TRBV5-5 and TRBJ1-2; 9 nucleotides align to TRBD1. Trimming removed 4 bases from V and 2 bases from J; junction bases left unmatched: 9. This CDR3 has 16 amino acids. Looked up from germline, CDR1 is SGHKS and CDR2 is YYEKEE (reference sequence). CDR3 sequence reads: CASSQVYRGPNYGYTF. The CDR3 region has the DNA TGTGCCAGCAGCCAAGTTTACAGGGGGCCGAACTATGGCTACACCTTC.

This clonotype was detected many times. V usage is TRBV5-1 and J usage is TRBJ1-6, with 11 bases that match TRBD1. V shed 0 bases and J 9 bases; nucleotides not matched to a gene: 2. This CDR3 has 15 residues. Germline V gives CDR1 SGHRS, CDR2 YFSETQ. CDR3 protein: CASSLEGTGGSPLHF. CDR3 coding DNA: TGCGCCAGCAGCTTGGAAGGGACAGGGGGTTCACCCCTCCACTTT.

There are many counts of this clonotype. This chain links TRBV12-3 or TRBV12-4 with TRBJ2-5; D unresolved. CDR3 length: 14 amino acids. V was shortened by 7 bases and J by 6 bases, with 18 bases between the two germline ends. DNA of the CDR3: TGTGCCAGCACCCTTGGATCGGGCTTAAAGACCCAGTACTTC. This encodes CASTLGSGLKTQYF.

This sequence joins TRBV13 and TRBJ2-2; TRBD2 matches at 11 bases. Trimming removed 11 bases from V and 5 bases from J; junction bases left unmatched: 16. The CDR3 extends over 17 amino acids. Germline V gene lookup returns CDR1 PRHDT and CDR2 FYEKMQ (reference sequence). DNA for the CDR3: TGTGCCCTCTGCTCGGGACTAGCGGCGGGCCAGACCGGGGAGCTGTTTTTT. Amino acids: CALCSGLAAGQTGELFF.

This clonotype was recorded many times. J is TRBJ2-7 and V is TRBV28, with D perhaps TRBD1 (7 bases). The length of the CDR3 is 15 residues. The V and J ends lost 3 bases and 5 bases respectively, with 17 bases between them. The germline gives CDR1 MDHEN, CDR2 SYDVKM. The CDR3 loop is CASSFPGGTENEQYF. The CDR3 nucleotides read TGTGCCAGCAGTTTCCCAGGAGGGACAGAGAACGAGCAGTACTTC.

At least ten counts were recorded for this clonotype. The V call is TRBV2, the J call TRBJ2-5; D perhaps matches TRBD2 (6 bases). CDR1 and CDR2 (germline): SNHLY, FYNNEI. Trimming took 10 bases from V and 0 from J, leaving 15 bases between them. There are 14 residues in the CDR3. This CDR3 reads CATLGLRYQETQYF. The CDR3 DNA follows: TGTGCCACCCTGGGACTGCGGTACCAAGAGACCCAGTACTTC.